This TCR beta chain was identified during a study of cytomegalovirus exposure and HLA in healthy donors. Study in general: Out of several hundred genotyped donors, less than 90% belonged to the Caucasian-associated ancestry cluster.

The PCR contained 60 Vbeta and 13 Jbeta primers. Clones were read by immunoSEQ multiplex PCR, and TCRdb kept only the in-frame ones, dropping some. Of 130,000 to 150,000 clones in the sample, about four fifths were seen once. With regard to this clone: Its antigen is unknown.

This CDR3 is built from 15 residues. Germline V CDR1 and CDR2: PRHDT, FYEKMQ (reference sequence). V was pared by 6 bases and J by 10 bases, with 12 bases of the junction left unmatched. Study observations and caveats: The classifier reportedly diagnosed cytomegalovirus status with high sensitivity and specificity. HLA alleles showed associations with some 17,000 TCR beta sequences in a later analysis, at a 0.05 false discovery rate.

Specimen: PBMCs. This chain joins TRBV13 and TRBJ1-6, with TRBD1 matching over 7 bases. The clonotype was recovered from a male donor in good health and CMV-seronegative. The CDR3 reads CASSSQGILGSPLHF. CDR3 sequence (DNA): TGTGCCAGCAGTTCACAGGGGATCTTAGGATCACCCCTCCACTTT. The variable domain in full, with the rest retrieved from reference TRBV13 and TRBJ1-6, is AAGVIQSPRHLIKEKRETATLKCYPIPRHDTVYWYQQGPGQDPQFLISFYEKMQSDKGSIPDRFSAQQFSDYHSELNMSSLELGDSALYFCASSSQGILGSPLHFGNGTRLTVT.